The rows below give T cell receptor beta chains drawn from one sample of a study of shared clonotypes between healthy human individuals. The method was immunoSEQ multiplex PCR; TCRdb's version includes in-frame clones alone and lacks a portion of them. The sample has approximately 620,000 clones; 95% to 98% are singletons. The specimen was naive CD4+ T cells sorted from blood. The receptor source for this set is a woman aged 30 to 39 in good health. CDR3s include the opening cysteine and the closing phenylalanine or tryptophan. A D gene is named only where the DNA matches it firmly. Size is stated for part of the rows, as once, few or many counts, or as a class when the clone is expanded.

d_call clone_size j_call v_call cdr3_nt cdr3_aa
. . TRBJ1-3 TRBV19 TGTGCCTCAAAGGCCCCCCTTAACTCTGGAAACACCATATATTTT CASKAPLNSGNTIYF
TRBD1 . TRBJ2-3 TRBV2 TGTGCCAGCAGCGGGGACAGGGGGCACACAGATACGCAGTATTTT CASSGDRGHTDTQYF
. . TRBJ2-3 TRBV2 TGTGCCAGCAGGGCTGCGGCAGATACGCAGTATTTT CASRAAADTQYF
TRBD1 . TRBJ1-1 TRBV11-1 TGTGCCAGCAGCTCAACAGGGGAAAGCTTCTCTGAAGCTTTCTTT CASSSTGESFSEAFF
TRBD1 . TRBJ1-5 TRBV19 TGTGCCAGTAGTGGACAGGGAACAATGGAGCCCCAGCATTTT CASSGQGTMEPQHF
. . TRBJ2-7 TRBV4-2 TGTGCCAGCAGCCGAGATAGGGAGTACGAGCAGTACTTC CASSRDREYEQYF
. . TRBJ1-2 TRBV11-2 TGTGCCAGCAGCCCGGGACAAAACTATGGCTACACCTTC CASSPGQNYGYTF
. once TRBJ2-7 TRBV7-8 TGTGCCAGCAGCCATGGACCTTCCTACGAGCAGTACTTC CASSHGPSYEQYF
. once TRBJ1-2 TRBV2 TGTGCCAGCATTACGGACAGCTCAGCTAACTATGGCTACACCTTC CASITDSSANYGYTF
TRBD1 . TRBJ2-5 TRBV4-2 TGTGCCAGCAGCTCTGGTGGACAGGGGGAGACCCAGTACTTC CASSSGGQGETQYF
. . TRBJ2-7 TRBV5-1 TGCGCCAGCAGACCTCGTGATGAGACCCACGAGCAGTACTTC CASRPRDETHEQYF
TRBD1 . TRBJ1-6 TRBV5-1 TGCGCCAGCAGCCAGGACAGGACCTATTCACCCCTCCACTTT CASSQDRTYSPLHF
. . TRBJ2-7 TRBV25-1 TGTGCCAGCAGTGAATCAGCCGAGCAGTACTTC CASSESAEQYF
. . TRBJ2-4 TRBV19 TGTGCCAGTAGTACCGGGATAGCCAAAAACATTCAGTACTTC CASSTGIAKNIQYF
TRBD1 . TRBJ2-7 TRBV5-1 TGCGCCAGCAGCGAGGCGGGACAGGGTTCCTACGAGCAGTACTTC CASSEAGQGSYEQYF
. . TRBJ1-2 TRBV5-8 TGTGCCAGCAGCCCCGAATTCTATGGCTACACCTTC CASSPEFYGYTF
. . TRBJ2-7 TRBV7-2 TGTGCCAGCAGCTCGGACAGAAGCTCCTACGAGCAGTACTTC CASSSDRSSYEQYF
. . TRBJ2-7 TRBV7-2 TGTGCCAGCAGCCCTATCTGGACGGAGCAGTACTTC CASSPIWTEQYF
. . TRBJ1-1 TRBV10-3 TGTGCCATTCAAAGCCTAATCGGGGAAACTGAAGCTTTCTTT CAIQSLIGETEAFF